These T cell receptor beta chains were read from a single sample in a study of blood T cell repertoires in COVID-19. Method: immunoSEQ multiplex PCR; TCRdb's copy keeps in-frame clones and lacks some. The repertoire consists of about 250,000 clones, with 85% to 90% occurring once and the leading ten covering roughly 4.5%. Sequenced: peripheral blood. These receptors were taken from a middle-aged woman who had recovered from COVID-19. CDR3s include the opening cysteine and the closing phenylalanine or tryptophan. The D gene is left open where the match is weak.

>TRBV4-2|TRBJ2-3|16|TRBD2
TGTGCCAGCAGCCAAGATCCGCGGGGGGGCTTAGATACGCAGTATTTT
CASSQDPRGGLDTQYF
>TRBV6-4|TRBJ2-3|12|.
TGTGCCAGCGGAACGGGAGTGGATACGCAGTATTTT
CASGTGVDTQYF
>TRBV12-3/TRBV12-4|TRBJ1-5|13|.
TGTGCCAGCAGTTTAACAGGGCATCAGCCCCAGCATTTT
CASSLTGHQPQHF
>TRBV20-1|TRBJ2-5|17|TRBD2
TGCAGTGCTAGTGCACAGGGGCAGCTAGCGGGAGTCGAGACCCAGTACTTC
CSASAQGQLAGVETQYF
>TRBV5-5|TRBJ1-1|14|TRBD1
TGTGCCAGCAGCGGCGGGACAGGGGGCACTGAAGCTTTCTTT
CASSGGTGGTEAFF
>TRBV7-2|TRBJ1-2|13|TRBD1
TGTGCCAGCAGCTTAGGGGGACAGAATGGCTACACCTTC
CASSLGGQNGYTF
>TRBV27|TRBJ2-2|15|TRBD2
TGTGCCAGCAGTCCCGGACTAGAGGACACCGGGGAGCTGTTTTTT
CASSPGLEDTGELFF
>TRBV5-1|TRBJ1-1|16|TRBD1
TGCGCCAGCAGCTTGGGAGCAGGACAGGGGAGCACTGAAGCTTTCTTT
CASSLGAGQGSTEAFF
>TRBV3-1/TRBV3-2|TRBJ1-2|15|TRBD1
TGTGCCAGCAGCACAGGGGGTGGGGCGGGCTATGGCTACACCTTC
CASSTGGGAGYGYTF
>TRBV14|TRBJ1-2|16|TRBD1
TGTGCCAGCAGCCAACTGACGGGACAGGGGGCAGGAGGCTACACCTTC
CASSQLTGQGAGGYTF
>TRBV9|TRBJ1-4|14|TRBD1
TGTGCCAGCAGCATTGGACAGGGTGCTGAAAAACTGTTTTTT
CASSIGQGAEKLFF
>TRBV5-1|TRBJ2-1|12|.
TGCGCCAGCAGCCGCAGGGGCAATGAGCAGTTCTTC
CASSRRGNEQFF
>TRBV19|TRBJ2-7|15|TRBD1
TGTGCCAGTAGTATAACCGACAGGGTCTATTACGAGCAGTACTTC
CASSITDRVYYEQYF
>TRBV21-1|TRBJ1-1|15|.
TGTGCCAGCAGCAATTGGAGACAGGGCCACACTGAAGCTTTCTTT
CASSNWRQGHTEAFF
>TRBV7-9|TRBJ1-1|14|.
TGTGCCAGCAGCTCAGCACACCTCGTAACTGAAGCTTTCTTT
CASSSAHLVTEAFF
>TRBV3-1/TRBV3-2|TRBJ1-3|15|TRBD1
TGTGCCAGCAGCCAAACGGGACAGGCTGGAAACACCATATATTTT
CASSQTGQAGNTIYF